Below, 9 T cell receptor beta chains from the same sample are listed, as sequenced in a study of PD-1 blockade in classical Hodgkin lymphoma. Profiled with immunoSEQ multiplex PCR; TCRdb holds only in-frame clones, not every one. The table includes roughly 100,000 clones, roughly 89% detected once. Time point indicated: cycle 4 day 1 (C4D1), after six to seven weeks of nivolumab. Every single patient, without exception, relapsed after autologous stem cell transplantation, and brentuximab vedotin exposure varied. Material: peripheral blood mononuclear cells (PBMCs), obtained before the fourth cycle of nivolumab. The source is a human donor with classical Hodgkin lymphoma.

This clone was seen only once. The chain recombines TRBV28 with TRBJ2-7; D possibly corresponds to TRBD2 (5 bases). The CDR3 extends over 15 amino acids. Germline V CDR1 and CDR2: MDHEN, SYDVKM. With 5 bases removed from V and 2 bases from J, the gap between germline ends came to 16 bases. The CDR3 coding sequence is TGTGCCAGCAGTGAATATCCAAGAGGGACCTACGAGCAGTACTTC. It is translated as CASSEYPRGTYEQYF.

The chain has TRBV21-1 and TRBJ2-7; the table calls TRBD1, which could not be checked here. TRBV21-1 is assigned pseudogene status. The CDR3 is 13 residues long. The DNA for the CDR3 is TGTGCCAGCCTTGGGCAGGGGGGCTACGAGCAGTACTTC. Its translation is CASLGQGGYEQYF.

V usage is TRBV2 and J usage is TRBJ2-1, with TRBD2 matching 16 bases. In germline, CDR1 is SNHLY, CDR2 FYNNEI. CDR3 length: 17 amino acids. The V gene end was trimmed by 6 bases and the J gene end by 8 bases; junction bases not matched to a gene: 10. CDR3 in amino acids: CASSPQPGLAGGHEQFF. CDR3 coding DNA: TGTGCCAGCAGCCCTCAACCGGGACTAGCGGGAGGGCATGAGCAGTTCTTC.

The chain joins TRBV7-9 to TRBJ1-1; the D gene is possibly TRBD1 (5 bases). The CDR3 is made up of 14 amino acids. Germline V lookup: CDR1 SEHNR, CDR2 FQNEAQ (reference sequence). The V end lost 1 base, the J end lost 5 bases, and 11 bases lay between the germline ends. The CDR3 sequence: CASSLGGAGTEAFF. The CDR3 bases are TGTGCCAGCAGCTTAGGAGGGGCCGGGACTGAAGCTTTCTTT.

The rearrangement uses TRBV7-2 and TRBJ2-2, with D tentatively TRBD2 (6 bases). V was trimmed by 3 bases and J by 7 bases, leaving 12 bases between them. This CDR3 has 14 amino acids. Germline V gene data show CDR1 as SGHTA and CDR2 as FQGNSA. The CDR3 sequence is CASSLGRGGGELFF. CDR3 in DNA: TGTGCCAGCAGCTTGGGCCGGGGAGGCGGGGAGCTGTTTTTT.

The V and J genes are TRBV28 and TRBJ2-7, with TRBD1 matching 9 bases. Germline V gene lookup returns CDR1 MDHEN and CDR2 SYDVKM. J was trimmed by 5 bases and V by 1 base; bases with no gene match: 6. This CDR3 is built from 15 residues. This chain's CDR3 is CASSLSTGGFHEQYF. The CDR3 nucleotides are TGTGCCAGCAGTTTATCAACAGGGGGCTTTCACGAGCAGTACTTC.

The J gene is TRBJ1-2, the V gene TRBV18; D possibly corresponds to TRBD1 (5 bases). The CDR3 length is 16 residues. V lost 4 bases and J lost 5, with 20 bases in between. Looked up from germline, CDR1 is KGHSH and CDR2 is LQKENI. CDR3 bases: TGTGCCAGCTCACTTATCCCTCCGCCCGGGGGTTATGGCTACACCTTC. Its protein product is CASSLIPPPGGYGYTF.

The rearrangement uses TRBV27 and TRBJ2-1; possible D gene TRBD2, 6 bases. V dropped 7 bases and J dropped 12 bases, with 19 bases sitting between them. The length of the CDR3 is 13 residues. The germline V gene encodes CDR1 MNHEY and CDR2 SMNVEV (reference sequence). CDR3 coding DNA: TGTGCCAGCAAGTTTGGGGACCGGGACTCGCAGTTCTTC. This translates into CASKFGDRDSQFF.

In regard to this clone: The sample has other DNA sequences that encode this CDR3 too. The chain uses TRBV28 and TRBJ1-1, with 7 nucleotides matching TRBD1. V was pared by 5 bases and J by 1 base, with 4 bases of the junction left unmatched. CDR3 length equals 14 residues. CDR1 is MDHEN and CDR2 is SYDVKM in the germline V gene. The CDR3 coding sequence is TGTGCCAGCAGTCGCGGGGACAGGAACACTGAAGCTTTCTTT. It encodes CASSRGDRNTEAFF.